This record looks at one TCR beta chain sequence and its context. Its antigen is still unknown. This sample is part of a study of T cell responses to AZD1222 COVID-19 vaccine. Study-wide points: The peak T cell response came first, and repertoires were sampled only after it. Spike-wide vaccine-associated CD4 TCRs dominated at 160-218 and 743-854. It should be noted that donors were predominantly white British and more often female, and clonal diversity was possibly underestimated.

Repertoires were generated with immunoSEQ multiplex PCR, while TCRdb's copy carries only in-frame clones and drops some. The sample records fewer than 120,000 clones, about 87% being singletons. Germline loops: CDR1 MRHNA, CDR2 SNTAGT. This CDR3 region has 13 residues. Trimming took 4 bases from V and 6 from J, leaving 10 bases between them. The starting material was peripheral blood, obtained 28 days after the second AZD1222 dose. J is TRBJ2-1 and V is TRBV6-4; unclear D gene. This TCR came from an adult who received the AZD1222 COVID-19 vaccine. This CDR3 reads CASSGSPSNEQFF. In DNA form, the CDR3 reads TGTGCCAGCAGTGGCTCCCCGTCCAATGAGCAGTTCTTC.